The entry below gives a single TCR beta chain sequence along with its context. As yet, its antigen is unknown. This sample was included in a study of T cell responses to AZD1222 COVID-19 vaccine. Study-wide points: There were vaccine-associated CD4 TCRs across spike, dominant at 160-218 and 743-854. Rises in breadth and depth of Spike-specific TCRs came after two AZD1222 doses. Clonal diversity may have been underestimated in mostly white British donors.

Samples with a second dose at about 4 or about 12 weeks were pooled together. Generated by immunoSEQ multiplex PCR, the TCRdb table keeps only in-frame clones and is missing some. The data show 120,000 to 150,000 clones, roughly 88% seen once. The CDR3 spans 18 residues. Germline V lookup: CDR1 ENHRY, CDR2 SYGVKD. With 3 bases removed from V and 2 bases from J, the gap between germline ends came to 17 bases. This chain links TRBV10-3 with TRBJ2-6; no clear D. Sequences were derived from peripheral blood, sampled 28 days after the second AZD1222 dose. The receptor's source is an adult who received the AZD1222 COVID-19 vaccine. CDR3 region: CAISDGVRALPGANVLTF. Here the CDR3 DNA reads TGTGCCATCAGTGATGGGGTCCGTGCCCTCCCTGGGGCCAACGTCCTGACTTTC.